The next 29 T cell receptor beta chains were all read from a single sample in a study of T cells in Graves' hyperthyroidism and ophthalmopathy. Amplification of TCR beta CDR3 regions was performed using RNA transcripts as template. Carried out on the TCR CDR3, a first-round RT-PCR used the HTBI primer set. TCRdb ran MiXCR on the multiplex PCR reads and lists one entry per CDR3 protein. There are about 740,000 distinct CDR3 sequences in the sample; 12% to 15% occur only once, and roughly a tenth lies in the top ten. The sequenced material came from blood. All receptors come from a woman between 18 and 30 years old with Graves' hyperthyroidism.

This chain connects TRBV29-1 to TRBJ2-3; D may be TRBD1 or TRBD2 (5 bases each). Germline lookup yields CDR1 SQVTM and CDR2 ANQGSEA. V lost 5 bases to trimming and J lost 2 bases, with 17 bases between them. The CDR3 contains 15 residues. The CDR3 coding sequence is TGCAGCGTTAGCGGTGTTAGGGGTTACACAGATACGCAGTATTTT. Translation: CSVSGVRGYTDTQYF.

This clonotype was seen a handful of times. V usage is TRBV9 and J usage is TRBJ1-1, with D possibly matching TRBD1 (6 bases). The V and J ends lost 1 base and 1 base respectively, with 11 bases between them. There are 15 residues in the CDR3. The germline V gene encodes CDR1 SGDLS and CDR2 YYNGEE. CDR3 sequence: CASSVSGARNTEAFF. Here the CDR3 DNA reads TGTGCCAGCAGCGTATCAGGGGCGAGGAACACTGAAGCTTTCTTT.

This clonotype showed up just a few times. J is TRBJ2-7 and V is TRBV6-2 or TRBV6-3; D is uncertain. Trimming removed 7 bases at V and 2 bases at J, with 12 bases between. Germline loops: CDR1 MNHEY, CDR2 SVGEGT. This CDR3 comprises 13 residues. The chain's CDR3 is CASNWALTYEQYF. DNA of the CDR3: TGTGCCAGCAACTGGGCACTAACCTACGAGCAGTACTTC.

This clonotype was counted many times. This chain connects TRBV29-1 to TRBJ2-7; D may be TRBD2 (6 bases). This CDR3 has 13 residues. CDR1 is SQVTM and CDR2 is ANQGSEA in the germline V gene. With 4 bases removed from V and 3 bases from J, the gap between germline ends came to 13 bases. The CDR3 reads CSVVSMGGYEQYF. In nucleotides, the CDR3 is TGCAGCGTTGTGTCTATGGGGGGCTACGAGCAGTACTTC.

This clonotype was found many times. CDR3 sequence: CASSLPLISTEAFF. The CDR3 nucleotides are TGTGCCAGCAGTTTGCCCCTAATAAGCACTGAAGCTTTCTTT. This sequence joins TRBV28 and TRBJ1-1; the D is unclear. The CDR3 runs 14 residues. V lost 3 bases and J lost 4, with 12 bases in between. Germline V gene data show CDR1 as MDHEN and CDR2 as SYDVKM.

To note about this clonotype: A much larger clone is a single base away; this may be a read error. The J gene is TRBJ2-1, the V gene TRBV4-1; TRBD2 is a possible D gene (5 bases). TRBJ2-7 explains the end of the DNA better; the J call may be wrong. CDR3 length: 16 amino acids. The germline V gene encodes CDR1 MGHRA and CDR2 YSYEKL. The CDR3: CASSQLAVSSYNEQYF. For the CDR3, the DNA is TGCGCCAGCAGCCAACTAGCTGTTAGCTCCTACAATGAGCAGTACTTC.

V and J are TRBV28 and TRBJ2-6; 7 positions match TRBD2. V lost 8 bases, J lost 0 bases, and 4 bases stayed unmatched. The CDR3 loop spans 15 amino acids. CDR1 MDHEN and CDR2 SYDVKM come from the germline V gene. The CDR3 spells CASGGGASGANVLTF. For the CDR3, the DNA is TGTGCCAGCGGGGGAGGGGCCTCTGGGGCCAACGTCCTGACTTTC.

In this sample, this clonotype turned up a few times. The V call is TRBV13, the J call TRBJ2-1; D possibly corresponds to TRBD1 (6 bases). Per germline, CDR1 PRHDT and CDR2 FYEKMQ (reference sequence). The CDR3 covers 17 residues. Trimming stripped 2 bases from V and 6 bases from J, with 20 bases between. The CDR3 DNA reads as TGTGCCAGCAGCTTACGGGTTACAGGGACGTCCGGCAATGAGCAGTTCTTC. Translation: CASSLRVTGTSGNEQFF.

This clonotype was observed many times. The rearrangement uses TRBV20-1 and TRBJ1-2; maybe TRBD1 (6 bases). Trimming pared 0 bases from V and 7 bases from J, leaving 15 bases between. Germline CDR1 is DFQATT and CDR2 is SNEGSKA (reference sequence). The CDR3 runs to 14 residues. CDR3 coding DNA: TGCAGTGCTAGAGATCCCCCCAGGGGAGGTGGCTACACCTTC. It is translated as CSARDPPRGGGYTF.

V is TRBV19 and J is TRBJ1-5, with no clear D. CDR3 size: 13 residues. Germline V gene lookup returns CDR1 LNHDA and CDR2 SQIVND (reference sequence). V was pared by 3 bases and J by 9 bases, with 12 bases between. The CDR3, as DNA: TGTGCCAGTAGTATTGACCAAACGGGGCCCCAGCATTTT. Residues: CASSIDQTGPQHF.

The chain has TRBV9 and TRBJ2-7; D may be TRBD1 or TRBD2 (6 bases each). Per germline, CDR1 SGDLS and CDR2 YYNGEE. Trimming cost V 0 bases and J 1 base, with 14 bases left between them. The CDR3 sequence is 16 residues long. CDR3 loop: CASSVEGGTSSYEQYF. The CDR3 region has the DNA TGTGCCAGCAGCGTAGAGGGGGGCACTTCATCCTACGAGCAGTACTTC. The full variable domain, completed using reference TRBV9 and TRBJ2-7, is DSGVTQTPKHLITATGQRVTLRCSPRSGDLSVYWYQQSLDQGLQFLIQYYNGEERAKGNILERFSAQQFPDLHSELNLSSLELGDSALYFCASSVEGGTSSYEQYFGPGTRLTVT.

This clonotype was found many times. The V call is TRBV30, the J call TRBJ2-7, with 8 bases fitting TRBD1. This CDR3 region has 14 residues. The V segment lost 0 bases and the J segment 2 bases; nucleotides outside the gene matches: 3. Germline CDR1 reads GTSNPN; CDR2 reads SVGIG (reference sequence). The CDR3 loop reads CAWSVRTGPYEQYF. Here the CDR3 DNA reads TGTGCCTGGAGTGTAAGGACAGGGCCCTACGAGCAGTACTTC.

This clonotype has at least ten counts. The J gene is TRBJ2-4, the V gene TRBV20-1, with 8 bases that match TRBD1. The junction had 11 bases not matched to a gene; V was cut back by 6 bases and J by 4 bases. The CDR3 has 15 amino acids. Looked up from germline, CDR1 is DFQATT and CDR2 is SNEGSKA (reference sequence). In nucleotides, the CDR3 is TGCAGTGCCGTAACAAACAGGGGGAGGAAAAACATTCAGTACTTC. This encodes CSAVTNRGRKNIQYF.

This clonotype came up a few times. The CDR3 protein is CASSPSLGGHSNQPQHF. As DNA, the CDR3 is TGTGCCAGCAGCCCAAGCCTGGGGGGTCATAGCAATCAGCCCCAGCATTTT. The chain joins TRBV7-8 to TRBJ1-5, with D perhaps matching TRBD1 (5 bases). Looked up from germline, CDR1 is SGHVS and CDR2 is FQNEAQ. The CDR3 contains 17 residues. V dropped 5 bases and J dropped 0 bases, with 17 bases sitting between them.

This clonotype has just one count. The V and J genes are TRBV6-5 and TRBJ2-1; D remains ambiguous. In germline, CDR1 is MNHEY, CDR2 SVGAGI. Trimming stripped 1 base from V and 1 base from J, with 11 bases between. The CDR3 contains 16 residues. The CDR3: CASSYLGRGSYNEQFF. As DNA, the CDR3 is TGTGCCAGCAGTTACTTAGGGCGCGGATCCTACAATGAGCAGTTCTTC.

The genes are TRBV6-2 or TRBV6-3 and TRBJ2-2, with 8 bases identical to TRBD1. Per the germline V gene, CDR1 is MNHEY and CDR2 is SVGEGT. J gave up 1 base and V 2 bases, and 9 bases lay outside the gene matches. This CDR3 region has 18 residues. CDR3: CASSYPLPGGLNTGELFF. CDR3 bases: TGTGCCAGCAGTTACCCACTCCCAGGGGGCCTGAACACCGGGGAGCTGTTTTTT.

This clonotype appeared many times. J is TRBJ2-7 and V is TRBV13, with TRBD2 matching over 9 bases. The CDR3 runs to 15 residues. Germline trimming cut 5 bases from V and 3 bases from J; bases unmatched to any gene: 8. Germline V CDR1 and CDR2: PRHDT, FYEKMQ (reference sequence). The DNA of the CDR3 is TGTGCCAGCAGCGAACGGACTAGCGCTTACTACGAGCAGTACTTC. It codes for CASSERTSAYYEQYF.

The chain couples TRBV15 to TRBJ1-4; D is unclear. V was trimmed by 0 bases and J by 0 bases, leaving 8 bases between them. Germline CDR1 and CDR2: LNHNV and YYDKDF (reference sequence). The CDR3 runs to 16 residues. CDR3 in DNA: TGTGCCACCAGCAGAGAGCTAGGAGCAACTAATGAAAAACTGTTTTTT. It specifies CATSRELGATNEKLFF. The variable domain in full, with the rest retrieved from reference TRBV15 and TRBJ1-4, is DAMVIQNPRYQVTQFGKPVTLSCSQTLNHNVMYWYQQKSSQAPKLLFHYYDKDFNNEADTPDNFQSRRPNTSFCFLDIRSPGLGDTAMYLCATSRELGATNEKLFFGSGTQLSVL.

In its sample, this clonotype was seen many times. CDR3 residues: CASSGQVGGSYEQYF. CDR3 sequence (DNA): TGTGCCAGCAGCGGACAGGTGGGCGGCTCCTACGAGCAGTACTTC. V is TRBV28 and J is TRBJ2-7, with 7 bases identical to TRBD1. The CDR3 is 15 amino acids. J lost 0 bases, V lost 6 bases, and 8 bases had no gene match. The V gene's germline CDR1 is MDHEN and CDR2 SYDVKM. Variable domain in full (rest from reference TRBV28 and TRBJ2-7): DVKVTQSSRYLVKRTGEKVFLECVQDMDHENMFWYRQDPGLGLRLIYFSYDVKMKEKGDIPEGYSVSREKKERFSLILESASTNQTSMYLCASSGQVGGSYEQYFGPGTRLTVT.

This clonotype has just a few counts. This chain links TRBV12-3 or TRBV12-4 with TRBJ2-1, with TRBD1 matching 8 bases. The CDR3 has 15 amino acids. V trimming: 6 bases; J trimming: 8 bases; junction bases outside the gene matches: 12. In DNA, the CDR3 is TGTGCCAGCAGGTCGGGACAGGCGGAGGGACATGAGCAGTTCTTC. Translating it yields CASRSGQAEGHEQFF.

Comment on this clonotype: A read error may produce the germline difference seen at one junction end. The V gene is TRBV19, the J gene TRBJ1-2; 8 nucleotides agree with TRBD1. Germline V CDR1 and CDR2: LNHDA, SQIVND (reference sequence). The CDR3 runs to 15 residues. The CDR3 is CASNILQGALEGYTF. CDR3 coding DNA: TGTGCCAGTAATATATTGCAGGGGGCGCTTGAAGGCTACACCTTC.

This clonotype was found many times. V and J are TRBV3-1 and TRBJ2-5; 10 nucleotides align to TRBD2. CDR1 LGHDT and CDR2 YNNKEL come from the germline V gene (reference sequence). J was trimmed by 5 bases and V by 1 base; bases with no gene match: 4. The CDR3 contains 15 residues. CDR3 DNA sequence: TGTGCCAGCAGCCAAGTCCTAGCGGGAGAGGAGACCCAGTACTTC. The encoded protein is CASSQVLAGEETQYF.

This clonotype occurred many times. This chain joins TRBV30 and TRBJ2-5; D is uncertain. The V gene lost 0 bases and the J gene lost 5 bases, with 10 bases spanning the gap. CDR1 and CDR2 from the germline V gene are GTSNPN and SVGIG (reference sequence). The CDR3 extends over 13 amino acids. CDR3: CAWSVSDWETQYF. As DNA, the CDR3 is TGTGCCTGGAGTGTAAGCGACTGGGAGACCCAGTACTTC.

This clonotype was observed many times. The chain joins TRBV10-3 to TRBJ2-7, with a weak D call TRBD1 (6 bases). The CDR3 length is 14 residues. Germline-derived CDR1 and CDR2 are ENHRY and SYGVKD. The ends were cut back, 10 bases at V and 2 bases at J, with 18 bases in the middle. CDR3 nucleotides: TGTGCCACCCGACAGGAACCGGGCCCCTACGAGCAGTACTTC. Its translation is CATRQEPGPYEQYF.

This clonotype has a handful of counts. This sequence joins TRBV2 and TRBJ2-7; TRBD1 might be the D (7 bases). The CDR3 spans 14 residues. The germline V and J ends were trimmed by 7 bases and 0 bases, with 13 bases remaining between them. Germline-derived CDR1 and CDR2 are SNHLY and FYNNEI. The CDR3 DNA is TGTGCCAGCACCGGAGGGGGCAGCTCCTACGAGCAGTACTTC. Encoded protein: CASTGGGSSYEQYF.

This clonotype was seen only a few times. This chain uses TRBV19 with TRBJ2-1; the match to TRBD2 covers 8 bases. This CDR3 has 18 amino acids. The junction had 19 bases not matched to a gene; V was cut back by 5 bases and J by 7 bases. The germline CDR1 and CDR2 sequences are LNHDA and SQIVND (reference sequence). CDR3 amino acids: CASSFPEGSSGNSNEQFF. The CDR3 DNA reads as TGTGCCAGTAGTTTTCCGGAGGGGAGTAGCGGGAATTCAAATGAGCAGTTCTTC. The variable domain in full, completed from reference TRBV19 and TRBJ2-1, reads DGGITQSPKYLFRKEGQNVTLSCEQNLNHDAMYWYRQDPGQGLRLIYYSQIVNDFQKGDIAEGYSVSREKKESFPLTVTSAQKNPTAFYLCASSFPEGSSGNSNEQFFGPGTRLTVL.

This clonotype was seen only a few times. The chain uses TRBV7-9 and TRBJ2-1; TRBD2 might be the D (6 bases). V lost 11 bases and J 4 bases, leaving 12 bases between the germline ends. The CDR3 is 12 amino acids. The V gene's germline CDR1 is SEHNR and CDR2 FQNEAQ (reference sequence). CDR3 sequence reads: CAVAEPYNEQFF. The CDR3 DNA reads as TGTGCCGTAGCGGAGCCGTACAATGAGCAGTTCTTC.

This clonotype was picked up many times. This chain uses TRBV6-2 or TRBV6-3 with TRBJ2-7, with a tentative D call TRBD1 (6 bases). V lost 4 bases and J 6 bases, leaving 13 bases between the germline ends. CDR3 length equals 13 residues. CDR1 is MNHEY, CDR2 SVGEGT, per germline. The CDR3 DNA sequence: TGTGCCAGCAGTTCCTACAGGGCCTCCGAGCAGTACTTC. Amino acid sequence: CASSSYRASEQYF.

At least ten counts were recorded for this clonotype. V gene TRBV4-3 combines with J gene TRBJ2-7; D not resolved. Per germline, CDR1 LGHNA and CDR2 YSLEER. The V end lost 0 bases, the J end lost 5 bases, and 14 bases lay between the germline ends. This CDR3 spans 15 amino acids. In DNA, the CDR3 is TGCGCCAGCAGCCAAGATCCCCGGGCTTTTCACGAGCAGTACTTC. It translates to CASSQDPRAFHEQYF.